Listed below are T cell receptor beta chains from one sample, sequenced in a study of T cell changes during pregnancy in multiple sclerosis. Here immunoSEQ multiplex PCR was the method, and the copy in TCRdb shows in-frame clones only, minus some. The sample consists of roughly 100,000 clones, around 92% of them appearing once. The sample was peripheral blood, taken in the second trimester of pregnancy. The receptors stem from a female donor with multiple sclerosis, enrolled in a pregnancy study. Each CDR3 is given with its conserved first and last residue. D genes are given only for firm matches. Clone size is stated in some rows and not others, as once, few, many or a class when expanded.

once TRBJ2-1 TRBV19 TRBD2 TGTGCCAGTAGTATGGTCGCAGGGTTTGGGCTAGCGGCTTTCAATGAGCAGTTCTTC CASSMVAGFGLAAFNEQFF
NA TRBJ2-1 TRBV19 TRBD2 TGTGCCAGTAGTATGGCTAGCGGATTCCTTATTTACAATGAGCAGTTCTTC CASSMASGFLIYNEQFF
NA TRBJ2-3 TRBV19 TRBD2 TGTGCCAGTCAAGCCGGGGAGGGAAGATCTACAGATACGCAGTATTTT CASQAGEGRSTDTQYF
NA TRBJ2-3 TRBV7-8 NA TGTGCCAGCAGCTTAGGAGGGACTCTCGGGACAGATACGCAGTATTTT CASSLGGTLGTDTQYF
NA TRBJ2-7 TRBV6-1 TRBD2 TGTGCCAGCAGTGTAGCGGGGCTTTACGAGCAGTACTTC CASSVAGLYEQYF
NA TRBJ2-7 TRBV19 NA TGTGCCAGTAGTATAGGTGCAGGGTCCTACGAGCAGTACTTC CASSIGAGSYEQYF
few TRBJ2-2 TRBV19 TRBD2 TGTGCCAGTAACGCCGGGCTAGCGGGATCGGGCACCGGGGAGCTGTTTTTT CASNAGLAGSGTGELFF
NA TRBJ1-1 TRBV2 TRBD1 TGTGCCAGCCCTCGGGACAGGATGAACACTGAAGCTTTCTTT CASPRDRMNTEAFF
NA TRBJ2-7 TRBV28 NA TGTGCCAGCAGTCCTGAGGACGAGCAGTACTTC CASSPEDEQYF
once TRBJ2-1 TRBV5-1 NA TGCGCCAGCAGCCCCGGAGCAGCCAACTACAATGAGCAGTTCTTC CASSPGAANYNEQFF
few TRBJ2-1 TRBV13 NA TGTGCCAGCAGCAAGGGGGTCTCCTACAATGAGCAGTTCTTC CASSKGVSYNEQFF
NA TRBJ2-2 TRBV15 TRBD1 TGTGCCACCAGCCCACAGGGGCTGAACACCGGGGAGCTGTTTTTT CATSPQGLNTGELFF
NA TRBJ2-7 TRBV18 TRBD1 TGTGCCAGCTCACCTGGGACAGGGTCTACCTACGAGCAGTACTTC CASSPGTGSTYEQYF
NA TRBJ2-5 TRBV5-6 NA TGTGCCAGCAGCTTTGCGGTTGGGGCGAATGAAGAGACCCAGTACTTC CASSFAVGANEETQYF
NA TRBJ2-1 TRBV27 NA TGTGCCAGCAGTTTAATTAGCTACGGCAATGAGCAGTTCTTC CASSLISYGNEQFF
NA TRBJ2-2 TRBV7-9 TRBD2 TGTGCCAGCAGCTTAGCGGGACTAGATTCCGGGGAGCTGTTTTTT CASSLAGLDSGELFF
NA TRBJ1-1 TRBV2 NA TGTGCCAGCAGCCCGGACAACTCAGGTGGTGGAGCTTTCTTT CASSPDNSGGGAFF
NA TRBJ2-1 TRBV19 NA TGTGCCAGTAGTTCTGAGCACTCCGCGTACAATGAGCAGTTCTTC CASSSEHSAYNEQFF
NA TRBJ2-5 TRBV28 TRBD2 TGTGCCAGCAGTTCCCCCGGGGGGCAAGAGACCCAGTACTTC CASSSPGGQETQYF
NA TRBJ2-6 TRBV4-3 NA TGCGCCAGCAGCCAAGGGGGCCAGGGGGCCAACGTCCTGACTTTC CASSQGGQGANVLTF
few TRBJ1-5 TRBV28 NA TGTGCCAGCAGCTCGGACATCGCCAAAGGGCTACCTAGCAATCAGCCCCAGCATTTT CASSSDIAKGLPSNQPQHF
NA TRBJ2-5 TRBV27 TRBD1 TGTGCCAGCAGTTTCCACAGGGGGCTAGCGGAGACCCAGTACTTC CASSFHRGLAETQYF
NA TRBJ2-1 TRBV5-1 NA TGCGCCAGCAGCTTGGGGACAGGCCCAGGGGGGAATGAGCAGTTCTTC CASSLGTGPGGNEQFF
few TRBJ2-7 TRBV28 NA TGTGCCAGCAGGCTGTCGGGGGAACTCTACGAGCAGTACTTC CASRLSGELYEQYF
NA TRBJ2-3 TRBV5-4 TRBD2 TGTGCCACCGGGGGAGGGAGATTTGGTGATACGCAGTATTTT CATGGGRFGDTQYF
NA TRBJ2-3 TRBV7-2 TRBD2 TGTGCCAGCAGCTTAGTGCCTACGACTAGCGGAAGTTCAGATACGCAGTATTTT CASSLVPTTSGSSDTQYF
NA TRBJ2-1 TRBV7-6 TRBD2 TGTGCCAGCAGCGCGCTAGCGGGAGGGCGCAATGAGCAGTTCTTC CASSALAGGRNEQFF
NA TRBJ2-1 TRBV27 NA TGTGCCAGCAGTTTTCGTTCGGACTTATACAATGAGCAGTTCTTC CASSFRSDLYNEQFF
NA TRBJ2-1 TRBV15 TRBD2 TGTGCCACCAGCAGAGAACTAAAAGCGGGAGGATCCAACGCGCAGTTCTTC CATSRELKAGGSNAQFF
NA TRBJ2-5 TRBV7-9 NA TGTGCCAGCAGCTTAGGGCAGACACCCCAAGAGACCCAGTACTTC CASSLGQTPQETQYF
NA TRBJ2-7 TRBV7-9 NA TGTGCCAGCAGCCGCCGGTCCTACGAGCAGTACTTC CASSRRSYEQYF
NA TRBJ2-1 TRBV27 TRBD2 TGTGCCAGCCGTTCCAATCTACAGGGACTAGCGGCGTACAATGAGCAGTTCTTC CASRSNLQGLAAYNEQFF
NA TRBJ2-3 TRBV5-8 TRBD1 TGTGCCAGCAGCTCCGGACAGGGGGTGGAAGATACGCAGTATTTT CASSSGQGVEDTQYF
once TRBJ2-7 TRBV6-5 TRBD1 TGTGCCAGCAGTTACCTACCGGGACAGGCCTACGAGCAGTACTTC CASSYLPGQAYEQYF
NA TRBJ2-7 TRBV28 NA TGTGCCAGCAGCTTCCCGGGTGCAGGGGACTACGAGCAGTACTTC CASSFPGAGDYEQYF
NA TRBJ1-2 TRBV30 NA TGTGCCTGGACCCTAGGCCAGGTGACAGCCGACGGCTACACCTTC CAWTLGQVTADGYTF
NA TRBJ2-7 TRBV19 NA TGTGCCAGTAGTAGACTAGGCGAGTCCTACGAGCAGTACTTC CASSRLGESYEQYF
NA TRBJ1-2 TRBV2 NA TGTGCCAGCAGTGAAGCTACTCGGGGGTATGGCTACACCTTC CASSEATRGYGYTF
once TRBJ1-5 TRBV28 NA TGTGCCAGCAGTTTCCCCGACAGGACCAATCAGCCCCAGCATTTT CASSFPDRTNQPQHF
NA TRBJ2-7 TRBV10-3 TRBD2 TGTGCCATCAGGGGTATAGCGGGAAAAAGTCTCGAGCAGTACTTC CAIRGIAGKSLEQYF
NA TRBJ2-1 TRBV9 TRBD2 TGTGCCGGATCTAGCGGATTGTACAATGAGCAGTTCTTC CAGSSGLYNEQFF
NA TRBJ1-2 TRBV19 TRBD1 TGTGCCAGTAATCCACCCGGACAGGGTTCCTATGGCTACACCTTC CASNPPGQGSYGYTF
NA TRBJ2-5 TRBV28 TRBD2 TGTGCCAGCAGCTCCCTAGCGGGATCCCAGTACTTC CASSSLAGSQYF